What follows are 29 T cell receptor beta chains derived from one specimen sequenced in a study of T cell responses to AZD1222 COVID-19 vaccine (dated by TCRdb to 2020 to 2023). The label giving this sample's time point can be read as: baseline before first vaccination. Libraries were made using the immunoSEQ multiplex PCR assay. TCRdb took this table from immuneACCESS and kept in-frame rearrangements with V and J called. Such tables lack part of the clones; where checked against another copy, unresolved V genes explain under half of the gap, and the rest is unexplained. In this sample the table shows about 150,000 clones, about 93% of which occur a single time. Roughly 4% of the sample goes to the ten largest clones. The sample here was peripheral blood, taken on day 0 of AZD1222 vaccination. These TCRs come from an adult in good health.

The rearrangement links TRBV27 to TRBJ2-7, with 7 positions matching TRBD2. Germline values: CDR1 MNHEY, CDR2 SMNVEV (reference sequence). The CDR3 covers 14 residues. Losses at the gene ends were 4 bases for V and 2 bases for J; bases not matched to a gene: 5. The CDR3 sequence: CASSSPGRTYEQYF. CDR3 in DNA: TGTGCCAGCAGTTCCCCCGGGAGGACCTACGAGCAGTACTTC.

This chain connects TRBV9 to TRBJ2-3, with a possible D match to TRBD1 (6 bases). The CDR3 spans 14 residues. CDR1 is SGDLS and CDR2 is YYNGEE in the germline V gene. With 0 bases removed from V and 1 base from J, the gap between germline ends came to 6 bases. The CDR3 coding sequence is TGTGCCAGCAGCGTAGGGGGGCGCACAGATACGCAGTATTTT. Amino acids: CASSVGGRTDTQYF.

The chain uses TRBV6-5 and TRBJ2-1, with D possibly being TRBD2 (6 bases). CDR1 is MNHEY and CDR2 is SVGAGI in the germline V gene. The CDR3 totals 13 residues. The V and J ends lost 6 bases and 7 bases respectively, with 13 bases between them. CDR3 region: CASSLTSWNEQFF. CDR3 DNA: TGTGCCAGCAGCTTAACTAGCTGGAATGAGCAGTTCTTC.

This chain connects TRBV4-3 to TRBJ2-5, with D perhaps matching TRBD1 (5 bases). Deletions cut 1 base from V and 3 bases from J, with 12 bases between. The CDR3 contains 15 residues. Germline V CDR1 and CDR2: LGHNA, YSLEER. CDR3 in amino acids: CASSQATDKEETQYF. The CDR3 region has the DNA TGCGCCAGCAGCCAAGCAACGGACAAGGAAGAGACCCAGTACTTC.

The rearrangement joins TRBV7-8 to TRBJ1-2, with D tentatively TRBD1 (5 bases). V dropped 3 bases and J dropped 0 bases, with 20 bases sitting between them. CDR3 length: 18 residues. Per the germline V gene, CDR1 is SGHVS and CDR2 is FQNEAQ. The CDR3 spells CASSFGLGDLQANYGYTF. The CDR3 coding sequence is TGTGCCAGCAGCTTTGGGCTCGGGGACCTACAAGCTAACTATGGCTACACCTTC.

This rearrangement joins TRBV12-5 to TRBJ1-2; tentatively, D is TRBD1 (6 bases). V lost 2 bases and J 3 bases, leaving 7 bases between the germline ends. CDR1 and CDR2 (germline): LGHNT, FRNRAP. This CDR3 is 13 amino acids long. The DNA of the CDR3 is TGTGCTAGTGGTTTGTCAGGGGACTATGGCTACACCTTC. It yields the protein CASGLSGDYGYTF.

The genes are TRBV2 and TRBJ2-2; D may be TRBD1 or TRBD2 (5 bases each). Germline assignment: CDR1 SNHLY and CDR2 FYNNEI. This CDR3 has 12 residues. V was shortened by 4 bases and J by 6 bases, with 6 bases between the two germline ends. In nucleotides, the CDR3 is TGTGCCAGCAGTGGAGGGGCCGGGGAGCTGTTTTTT. Protein sequence: CASSGGAGELFF.

The chain has TRBV11-3 and TRBJ2-1, with 7 bases lining up with TRBD1. This CDR3 region has 15 residues. Germline-derived CDR1 and CDR2 are SGHNT and YENEEA. The trim removed 3 bases at V and 2 bases at J, leaving 4 bases unmatched. The chain's CDR3 is CASSFRDSPYNEQFF. CDR3 nucleotide sequence: TGTGCCAGCAGCTTCCGGGACAGTCCCTACAATGAGCAGTTCTTC.

The CDR3 DNA reads TGTGCCAGCAGCTCAACCGGGACTCATCGGCCCCTTGGCTATGGCTACACCTTC. Amino acids: CASSSTGTHRPLGYGYTF. The chain uses TRBV9 and TRBJ1-2; D possibly corresponds to TRBD1 (5 bases). Germline V lookup: CDR1 SGDLS, CDR2 YYNGEE. Trimming removed 4 bases from V and 4 bases from J, with 26 bases in between. The CDR3 covers 18 residues.

The rearrangement joins TRBV7-2 to TRBJ1-2; tentatively, D is TRBD1 (5 bases). CDR3 size: 13 residues. Germline CDR1 SGHTA, CDR2 FQGNSA. V was trimmed by 5 bases and J by 2 bases, leaving 9 bases between them. In nucleotides, the CDR3 is TGTGCCAGCAGCCCGGGACGGAACTATGGCTACACCTTC. Translating it yields CASSPGRNYGYTF.

The sample holds a few counts of this clone. The chain carries TRBV19 and TRBJ1-4; D is uncertain. Trimming removed 6 bases at V and 8 bases at J, with 10 bases between. CDR1 LNHDA and CDR2 SQIVND come from the germline V gene (reference sequence). The CDR3 runs to 12 residues. The CDR3 loop is CASRGPEEKLFF. CDR3 in DNA: TGTGCCAGTAGAGGTCCCGAGGAAAAACTGTTTTTT. The whole variable domain, filled in from reference TRBV19 and TRBJ1-4, reads DGGITQSPKYLFRKEGQNVTLSCEQNLNHDAMYWYRQDPGQGLRLIYYSQIVNDFQKGDIAEGYSVSREKKESFPLTVTSAQKNPTAFYLCASRGPEEKLFFGSGTQLSVL.

The rearrangement joins TRBV28 to TRBJ1-5; no clear D. The CDR3 sequence is 13 residues long. V was cut by 5 bases and J by 4 bases, with 9 bases left in between. The V gene's germline CDR1 is MDHEN and CDR2 SYDVKM. CDR3: CASSGTVNQPQHF. In nucleotides, the CDR3 is TGTGCCAGCAGTGGTACAGTTAATCAGCCCCAGCATTTT.

The V gene is TRBV11-3, the J gene TRBJ2-2, with 7 bases that match TRBD1. The CDR3 runs to 15 residues. V lost 5 bases, J lost 2 bases, and 5 bases stayed unmatched. CDR1 and CDR2 from the germline V gene are SGHNT and YENEEA. The CDR3 nucleotides read TGTGCCAGCAGCGAGGGACAGCGTAACACCGGGGAGCTGTTTTTT. Amino acids: CASSEGQRNTGELFF.

The chain employs TRBV30 and TRBJ1-6; weak D call: TRBD1 (6 bases). CDR1 is GTSNPN, CDR2 SVGIG, per germline (reference sequence). The CDR3 is made up of 13 amino acids. Trimming shortened V by 3 bases and J by 10 bases, and 13 bases separated the two germline ends. The CDR3 region has the DNA TGTGCCTGGAGGGAACGGGGGGGCTCACCCCTCCACTTT. Amino acid sequence: CAWRERGGSPLHF.

The rearrangement uses TRBV21-1 and TRBJ1-5; no DNA check was done on the table's D call, TRBD1. TRBV21-1 is tagged as a pseudogene. The length of the CDR3 is 14 residues. The DNA of the CDR3 is TGTGCCAGCACCACCTGGGGCTTCGGTCAGCCCCAGCATTTT. Its protein is CASTTWGFGQPQHF.

The chain carries TRBV7-2 and TRBJ2-1; no clear D. CDR1 is SGHTA, CDR2 FQGNSA, per germline. This CDR3 is built from 11 residues. V lost 5 bases and J lost 6, with 5 bases in between. CDR3 sequence: CASSRSNEQFF. DNA for the CDR3: TGTGCCAGCAGCCGCTCCAATGAGCAGTTCTTC.

The chain is built from TRBV5-6 and TRBJ1-6, with D possibly TRBD1 on 5 matching bases. The V and J ends lost 6 bases and 5 bases respectively, with 9 bases between them. The CDR3 is 13 residues long. Germline lookup yields CDR1 SGHDT and CDR2 YYEEEE. CDR3 in DNA: TGTGCCAGCAAACGGGGGGATAATTCACCCCTCCACTTT. Translation gives CASKRGDNSPLHF.

The chain recombines TRBV6-1 with TRBJ2-7, with a possible D match to TRBD2 (7 bases). The CDR3 sequence is 15 residues long. The V and J ends lost 2 bases and 1 base respectively, with 12 bases between them. Looked up from germline, CDR1 is MNHNS and CDR2 is SASEGT. The CDR3 DNA reads TGTGCCAGCAGTGAACGGGGGGCGATATCCTACGAGCAGTACTTC. Amino acids: CASSERGAISYEQYF.

This clone has a single count. This rearrangement joins TRBV2 to TRBJ2-2; TRBD2 aligns across 8 bases. The CDR3 length is 15 residues. Germline V gene data show CDR1 as SNHLY and CDR2 as FYNNEI. Losses at the gene ends were 6 bases for V and 5 bases for J; bases not matched to a gene: 8. In nucleotides, the CDR3 is TGTGCCAGCAGCACCCTACGGGGGGGGACCGGGGAGCTGTTTTTT. This encodes CASSTLRGGTGELFF.

The V and J genes are TRBV18 and TRBJ2-6; TRBD2 agrees at 10 bases. Trimming removed 2 bases from V and 3 bases from J; junction bases left unmatched: 4. CDR1 KGHSH and CDR2 LQKENI come from the germline V gene. The CDR3 length is 17 residues. The CDR3 DNA reads as TGTGCCAGCTCACCAGCTAGCGGGAGTAATGGGGCCAACGTCCTGACTTTC. Protein sequence: CASSPASGSNGANVLTF.

The V and J genes are TRBV3-1 (or the pseudogene TRBV3-2) and TRBJ1-2, with D perhaps matching TRBD1 (6 bases). CDR1 and CDR2 (germline): LGHDT, YNNKEL (reference sequence). This CDR3 has 16 amino acids. V lost 1 base, J lost 7 bases, and 19 bases lay in between. The DNA for the CDR3 is TGTGCCAGCAGCCAAGTAGGGGACACCGGCCGAAGTGGCTACACCTTC. Residues: CASSQVGDTGRSGYTF.

The chain carries TRBV27 and TRBJ2-3; tentatively, D is TRBD2 (6 bases). In germline, CDR1 is MNHEY, CDR2 SMNVEV (reference sequence). The CDR3 has 17 amino acids. V dropped 5 bases and J dropped 0 bases, with 18 bases sitting between them. CDR3 sequence (DNA): TGTGCCAGCAGTCCCACAACGCGGGGATACAGCACAGATACGCAGTATTTT. Amino acid sequence: CASSPTTRGYSTDTQYF.

This clone was seen a single time. This rearrangement joins TRBV9 to TRBJ2-3; TRBD2 agrees at 13 bases. The CDR3 sequence is 16 residues long. The junction had 8 bases not matched to a gene; V was cut back by 7 bases and J by 3 bases. Germline V gene sequence: CDR1 SGDLS, CDR2 YYNGEE. CDR3: CASERGGLAGTDTQYF. DNA for the CDR3: TGTGCCAGCGAACGGGGGGGACTAGCGGGAACAGATACGCAGTATTTT.

In its sample, this clone was seen once. The genes are TRBV5-1 and TRBJ2-6; D gene unclear. The CDR3 length is 15 residues. V was trimmed by 4 bases and J by 4 bases, leaving 12 bases between them. The germline gives CDR1 SGHRS, CDR2 YFSETQ. CDR3 coding DNA: TGCGCCAGCAGCCCTCCAACTCCAGGGGCCAACGTCCTGACTTTC. Translating it yields CASSPPTPGANVLTF.

This sequence joins TRBV30 and TRBJ2-7, with 9 nucleotides matching TRBD2. Germline CDR1 is GTSNPN and CDR2 is SVGIG (reference sequence). J gave up 6 bases and V 4 bases, and 4 bases lay outside the gene matches. This CDR3 is built from 12 residues. CDR3 DNA: TGTGCCTGGAACGGCGGGAGGGTCGAGCAGTACTTC. It translates to CAWNGGRVEQYF.

The chain has TRBV10-3 and TRBJ1-1, with D hard to call. V lost 0 bases to trimming and J lost 1 base, with 9 bases between them. Looked up from germline, CDR1 is ENHRY and CDR2 is SYGVKD. This CDR3 is built from 15 residues. The CDR3 DNA sequence: TGTGCCATCAGTGAGTCGAAAACGGGGAACACTGAAGCTTTCTTT. As protein: CAISESKTGNTEAFF.

The chain is built from TRBV28 and TRBJ2-7; tentatively, D is TRBD1 (5 bases). Looked up from germline, CDR1 is MDHEN and CDR2 is SYDVKM. The CDR3 length is 16 residues. The V gene lost 2 bases and the J gene lost 2 bases, with 16 bases spanning the gap. The CDR3 sequence is CASSLPLGAGPYEQYF. Written as DNA, the CDR3 is TGTGCCAGCAGTTTACCCCTTGGTGCAGGGCCCTACGAGCAGTACTTC.

The V call is TRBV19, the J call TRBJ2-3, with D tentatively TRBD1 (5 bases). Trimming shortened V by 9 bases and J by 0 bases, and 19 bases separated the two germline ends. CDR1 and CDR2 (germline): LNHDA, SQIVND (reference sequence). This CDR3 has 16 residues. The CDR3 spells CASRSWTLFSTDTQYF. In nucleotides, the CDR3 is TGTGCCAGCAGATCATGGACATTATTCAGCACAGATACGCAGTATTTT.

V is TRBV27 and J is TRBJ1-6; TRBD1 might be the D (5 bases). The CDR3 is 16 amino acids. Germline lookup yields CDR1 MNHEY and CDR2 SMNVEV (reference sequence). V shed 6 bases and J shed 0 bases, with 12 bases lying between them. Here the CDR3 DNA reads TGTGCCAGCAGCAATCGACAGAGCTCCTATAATTCACCCCTCCACTTT. Its translation is CASSNRQSSYNSPLHF.